This entry lists 26 T cell receptor beta chains sequenced from one sample in a study of cytomegalovirus exposure and HLA in healthy donors. Researchers ran the PCR with 60 Vbeta and 13 Jbeta primers. Data came from immunoSEQ multiplex PCR; TCRdb stores just in-frame clones and leaves some out. The profile shows under 200,000 clones, approximately 80% of them singletons. The sample comprised PBMCs. The receptor set was obtained from a male donor in good health and CMV-seropositive.

This clone occurred once. Germline and junction disagree at one end, which may indicate a read error. This chain uses TRBV7-9 with TRBJ2-2; 10 positions agree with TRBD1. The CDR3 sequence is 16 residues long. Looked up from germline, CDR1 is SEHNR and CDR2 is FQNEAQ (reference sequence). CDR3 sequence (DNA): TGTTCCAGCAGTGGCATCGGGACAGGGGCCACCGGGGAGCTGTTTTTT. This codes for CSSSGIGTGATGELFF.

The chain joins TRBV27 to TRBJ2-7, with D possibly TRBD1 on 5 matching bases. Germline CDR1 is MNHEY and CDR2 is SMNVEV (reference sequence). The CDR3 loop spans 15 amino acids. The V end lost 5 bases, the J end lost 1 base, and 15 bases lay between the germline ends. The CDR3 DNA reads as TGTGCCAGCAGTACCTCCGGACACGTGTCCTACGAGCAGTACTTC. Translation gives CASSTSGHVSYEQYF.

The gene calls are TRBV21-1 and TRBJ2-7; TRBD1 is the table's D call, not checked against the DNA. TRBV21-1 is annotated as a pseudogene. CDR3 size: 17 residues. The CDR3 sequence is CASSPRDRGSGDYEQYF. In nucleotides, the CDR3 is TGTGCCAGCAGCCCCCGGGACAGGGGATCGGGGGACTACGAGCAGTACTTC.

This chain uses TRBV5-4 with TRBJ1-6; tentatively, D is TRBD1 (6 bases). Germline loops: CDR1 SGHNT, CDR2 YYREEE (reference sequence). The germline V and J ends were trimmed by 2 bases and 6 bases, with 12 bases remaining between them. The CDR3 is made up of 15 amino acids. The CDR3 DNA sequence: TGTGCCAGCAGCTTTGCTACAGGGTTTAATTCACCCCTCCACTTT. It yields the protein CASSFATGFNSPLHF.

This clone appeared a single time. The chain recombines TRBV2 with TRBJ1-6, with D possibly matching TRBD1 (5 bases). V lost 8 bases to trimming and J lost 4 bases, with 9 bases between them. This CDR3 has 13 residues. Germline-derived CDR1 and CDR2 are SNHLY and FYNNEI. The CDR3 sequence: CASFDRYNSPLHF. The CDR3 DNA follows: TGTGCCAGCTTCGACAGATATAATTCACCCCTCCACTTT.

This chain joins TRBV6-1 and TRBJ1-2; D is uncertain. The V and J ends lost 2 bases and 7 bases respectively, with 11 bases between them. Germline assignment: CDR1 MNHNS and CDR2 SASEGT. The CDR3 length is 13 residues. The CDR3 DNA follows: TGTGCCAGCAGTGAATGGCCGTCTTCTGGCTACACCTTC. Protein sequence: CASSEWPSSGYTF.

This clone was counted between two and nine times. The chain has TRBV30 and TRBJ2-1; TRBD2 agrees at 9 bases. There are 15 residues in the CDR3. V lost 4 bases and J lost 6; bases outside the gene matches: 10. Germline CDR1 is GTSNPN and CDR2 is SVGIG (reference sequence). CDR3 DNA: TGTGCCTGGAAGGAGGCGTCTAGCGGGGTCAATGAGCAGTTCTTC. Translating gives CAWKEASSGVNEQFF.

V is TRBV11-2 and J is TRBJ1-3; 10 positions match TRBD1. V was pared by 5 bases and J by 0 bases, with 4 bases of the junction left unmatched. The CDR3 extends over 16 amino acids. Germline values: CDR1 SGHAT, CDR2 FQNNGV. The CDR3 DNA is TGTGCCAGCAGCCGGGGACAGGGGAGCTCTGGAAACACCATATATTTT. Residues: CASSRGQGSSGNTIYF.

The chain uses TRBV7-8 and TRBJ2-5; TRBD2 aligns across 10 bases. The V segment lost 4 bases and the J segment 3 bases; nucleotides outside the gene matches: 8. The CDR3 is made up of 16 amino acids. Per germline, CDR1 SGHVS and CDR2 FQNEAQ. CDR3 sequence (DNA): TGTGCCAGCAGCTACCTAGCGGGAGTAGACAAAGAGACCCAGTACTTC. It translates to CASSYLAGVDKETQYF.

This clone appeared a single time. This sequence joins TRBV7-8 and TRBJ1-1; D ambiguous. V dropped 2 bases and J dropped 1 base, with 8 bases sitting between them. The CDR3 totals 14 residues. Looked up from germline, CDR1 is SGHVS and CDR2 is FQNEAQ. In nucleotides, the CDR3 is TGTGCCAGCAGCTTATTCCCACAGAACACTGAAGCTTTCTTT. Translated, it gives CASSLFPQNTEAFF.

The V call is TRBV15, the J call TRBJ2-7; weak D call: TRBD2 (7 bases). V lost 4 bases to trimming and J lost 1 base, with 14 bases between them. The CDR3 covers 15 residues. Looked up from germline, CDR1 is LNHNV and CDR2 is YYDKDF (reference sequence). CDR3 nucleotides: TGTGCCACCAGCATCGGGGGGCGGGTTTCCTACGAGCAGTACTTC. Its translation is CATSIGGRVSYEQYF.

This clone was detected a few times. The chain employs TRBV7-9 and TRBJ1-2; 7 bases are shared with TRBD1. J gave up 2 bases and V 5 bases, and 5 bases lay outside the gene matches. The germline V gene has CDR1 SEHNR and CDR2 FQNEAQ (reference sequence). The CDR3 covers 14 residues. CDR3 nucleotide sequence: TGTGCCAGCAGCCCAGGACAGGAGAACTATGGCTACACCTTC. As protein: CASSPGQENYGYTF.

The CDR3 reads CASSQDSGLQQYF. Here the CDR3 DNA reads TGTGCCAGCAGCCAAGATTCAGGTCTTCAGCAGTACTTC. The genes are TRBV14 and TRBJ2-7; D is undetermined. This CDR3 contains 13 residues. The V gene's germline CDR1 is SGHDN and CDR2 FVKESK. Trimming cost V 0 bases and J 8 bases, with 11 bases left between them.

The chain is built from TRBV5-1 and TRBJ1-1; D remains unclear. Between the trimmed V and J ends, which lost 0 bases and 5 bases, there was a span of 11 bases. This CDR3 has 14 amino acids. Germline lookup yields CDR1 SGHRS and CDR2 YFSETQ. CDR3: CASSLGWQDTEAFF. Written as DNA, the CDR3 is TGCGCCAGCAGCTTGGGTTGGCAGGATACTGAAGCTTTCTTT.

This sequence joins TRBV4-1 and TRBJ1-4, with D perhaps matching TRBD1 (6 bases). CDR1 and CDR2 (germline): MGHRA, YSYEKL. The CDR3 is 16 amino acids. V was pared by 4 bases and J by 4 bases, with 16 bases between. CDR3 DNA: TGCGCCAGCAGCCGAGAAGGGGGAATCGGTAATGAAAAACTGTTTTTT. It yields the protein CASSREGGIGNEKLFF.

This clone was found once. The J gene is TRBJ2-3, the V gene TRBV6-5; D possibly corresponds to TRBD1 (5 bases). The CDR3 extends over 14 amino acids. The germline V and J ends were trimmed by 2 bases and 2 bases, with 8 bases remaining between them. Germline-derived CDR1 and CDR2 are MNHEY and SVGAGI. CDR3 DNA: TGTGCCAGCAGTTACGACAGAATCACAGATACGCAGTATTTT. This codes for CASSYDRITDTQYF.

The V gene is TRBV7-9, the J gene TRBJ2-3; TRBD1 matches 7 bases. The ends lost 2 bases at V and 1 base at J; junction bases unmatched: 9. This CDR3 is 17 amino acids long. Germline CDR1 reads SEHNR; CDR2 reads FQNEAQ (reference sequence). CDR3 region: CASSLHGTGVGTDTQYF. CDR3 coding DNA: TGTGCCAGCAGCTTACACGGAACAGGGGTGGGCACAGATACGCAGTATTTT.

The chain is built from TRBV5-5 and TRBJ2-1; 8 bases map to TRBD2. The CDR3 runs 15 residues. CDR1 and CDR2 (germline): SGHKS, YYEKEE (reference sequence). Germline trimming cut 5 bases from V and 7 bases from J; bases unmatched to any gene: 11. The CDR3 DNA sequence: TGTGCCAGCAGTACCAGCGGGGGTTCCACTAATGAGCAGTTCTTC. Its translation: CASSTSGGSTNEQFF.

J is TRBJ1-2 and V is TRBV10-3; no definite D call. V was shortened by 6 bases and J by 6 bases, with 11 bases between the two germline ends. The CDR3 loop spans 12 amino acids. Germline CDR1 ENHRY, CDR2 SYGVKD. CDR3: CAIRATENGYTF. CDR3 coding DNA: TGTGCCATCAGGGCTACAGAGAATGGCTACACCTTC.

A few counts support this clone. The chain is built from TRBV29-1 and TRBJ2-7, with D possibly matching TRBD1 (5 bases). Trimming left V 6 bases short and J 4 bases short, with 16 bases between. This CDR3 is 13 amino acids long. The germline V gene has CDR1 SQVTM and CDR2 ANQGSEA. The chain's CDR3 is CSVSGLLQYEQYF. CDR3 nucleotide sequence: TGCAGCGTCTCAGGGCTCCTTCAGTACGAGCAGTACTTC.

The chain couples TRBV29-1 to TRBJ2-1; 7 nucleotides match TRBD2. Germline trimming cut 1 base from V and 1 base from J; bases unmatched to any gene: 4. The CDR3 is made up of 15 amino acids. CDR1 and CDR2 from the germline V gene are SQVTM and ANQGSEA. CDR3 protein: CSVEGGRQSYNEQFF. CDR3 nucleotide sequence: TGCAGCGTTGAAGGCGGGAGACAGTCCTACAATGAGCAGTTCTTC.

This sequence joins TRBV28 and TRBJ1-2, with a possible D match to TRBD1 (6 bases). The germline gives CDR1 MDHEN, CDR2 SYDVKM. CDR3 length: 14 residues. With 4 bases removed from V and 3 bases from J, the gap between germline ends came to 12 bases. CDR3 sequence (DNA): TGTGCCAGCAGTTCCGGGGGGCTAGACTATGGCTACACCTTC. Its protein product is CASSSGGLDYGYTF.

This clone occurred a few times. The V gene is TRBV5-6, the J gene TRBJ2-1; 11 positions match TRBD2. Germline CDR1 SGHDT, CDR2 YYEEEE. The CDR3 runs to 15 residues. Trimming took 5 bases from V and 3 from J; bases not matched to a gene: 4. The CDR3 protein is CASSSGTSGYNEQFF. The CDR3 bases are TGTGCCAGCAGTTCCGGGACTAGCGGCTACAATGAGCAGTTCTTC.

Only one count was recorded for this clone. The chain is built from TRBV5-1 and TRBJ2-6; TRBD2 matches at 12 bases. The CDR3 is 17 amino acids. Germline CDR1 is SGHRS and CDR2 is YFSETQ. With V trimmed by 2 bases and J by 0 bases, 0 bases remained unmatched. CDR3 in DNA: TGCGCCAGCAGCTTACTAGCGGGAGGCTCTGGGGCCAACGTCCTGACTTTC. It codes for CASSLLAGGSGANVLTF.

This chain connects TRBV9 to TRBJ2-7; TRBD1 aligns across 7 bases. Trimming at V came to 3 bases and at J to 2 bases, leaving 8 bases not matched to a gene. This CDR3 region has 15 residues. CDR1 is SGDLS and CDR2 is YYNGEE in the germline V gene. The CDR3 nucleotides are TGTGCCAGCAGCGCCCCACAGGGGACGGCCTACGAGCAGTACTTC. Protein: CASSAPQGTAYEQYF.

In regard to this clone: The junction does not match germline at one end; this may be a read error. V and J are TRBV7-9 and TRBJ2-1; 8 nucleotides agree with TRBD2. Germline V gene sequence: CDR1 SEHNR, CDR2 FQNEAQ (reference sequence). This CDR3 spans 12 amino acids. CDR3 in amino acids: CSSSSGGDEQFF. The DNA of the CDR3 is TGTTCCAGCAGCAGCGGGGGCGATGAGCAGTTCTTC.